This T cell receptor beta chain was observed in a study of cytomegalovirus exposure and HLA in healthy donors. To note about this clone: The antigen is unknown.

Germline CDR1 is SNHLY and CDR2 is FYNNEI. The CDR3 loop spans 12 amino acids. V dropped 6 bases and J dropped 5; count of bases not matched to a gene: 1. The PCR contained 60 Vbeta and 13 Jbeta primers. TCRdb's copy holds only in-frame clones and misses some; the assay was immunoSEQ multiplex PCR. The sample lists more than 90,000 clones, 78% occurring once. Study-level points and caveats: Later examination showed HLA-associated TCR beta chains had greater clonal expansion than equally common others.

The J gene is TRBJ1-1, the V gene TRBV2, with 9 bases matching TRBD1. This TCR derives from a woman between 40 and 55 years old in good health and CMV-seropositive. The sample was PBMCs. The CDR3 DNA follows: TGTGCCAGCAGAGACAGGGGGACTGAAGCTTTCTTT. Encoded protein: CASRDRGTEAFF.